This is a list of T cell receptor beta chains from one sample in a study of blood T cell repertoires in COVID-19. Data came from immunoSEQ multiplex PCR; TCRdb stores just in-frame clones and leaves some out. The top ten clones hold approximately 8.5% of a sample with about 280,000 clones, 88% of them seen once. Specimen: peripheral blood. These receptor sequences come from a man between 18 and 29 years old with active or convalescent COVID-19. Each CDR3 is given with its conserved first and last residue. Fields, in order: CDR3 DNA, CDR3 protein, D gene, V gene, J gene, clone size. A D gene is named only where the DNA matches it firmly. The size field is filled for only some rows; it gives once, few, many or a size class.

TGTGCCAGCAGCCTAGGGGTCACCGGGGAGCTGTTTTTT,CASSLGVTGELFF,-,TRBV6-5,TRBJ2-2,-
TGTGCCACCAGCAGAGATAGACCCAGGATAGGGGGCGACGGCTACACCTTC,CATSRDRPRIGGDGYTF,TRBD1,TRBV15,TRBJ1-2,-
TGTGCCAGCAGTTTAGGCCTTTCCTATAATTCACCCCTCCACTTT,CASSLGLSYNSPLHF,-,TRBV27,TRBJ1-6,once
TGTGCCAGCAGCTCAGCAAGGTGGGGCCAGGCTCCGCAGGTGCAGTTCTTC,CASSSARWGQAPQVQFF,-,TRBV11-3,TRBJ2-1,once
TGCGCCAGCAGCCACTTGACAGGTGACTCTGGGGCCAACGTCCTGACTTTC,CASSHLTGDSGANVLTF,-,TRBV4-1,TRBJ2-6,-
TGCGCCAGCAGCTTGGGGGACAGGGGGAACACTGAAGCTTTCTTT,CASSLGDRGNTEAFF,TRBD1,TRBV5-1,TRBJ1-1,-
TGCGCCAGCAGTCTCGGACTGGGGAACCAAGAGACCCAGTACTTC,CASSLGLGNQETQYF,-,TRBV23-1,TRBJ2-5,-
TGTGCCAGCAGTCTCAGACAGGGGGGAAACTATGGCTACACCTTC,CASSLRQGGNYGYTF,TRBD1,TRBV27,TRBJ1-2,-
TGTGCCACCCGGAATGCAGGTATGTCCTACGAGCAGTACTTC,CATRNAGMSYEQYF,-,TRBV10-3,TRBJ2-7,-
TGTGCCAGCAGCTTAGGTAATGGGGCAAGCAGAGACGAGCAGTACTTC,CASSLGNGASRDEQYF,-,TRBV7-7,TRBJ2-7,-
TGTGCCAGCAGCTGGTCGGGACAGGGGTATGGCTACACCTTC,CASSWSGQGYGYTF,TRBD1,TRBV5-4,TRBJ1-2,-
TGTGCCAGTAGTCTTAGCGGGGGGGCGGAGACCCAGTACTTC,CASSLSGGAETQYF,TRBD2,TRBV19,TRBJ2-5,-
TGTGCCAGCAGCGGCTTCGCGGGCTCCGAGCAGTACTTC,CASSGFAGSEQYF,-,TRBV9,TRBJ2-7,-
TGTGCCAGCAGCAAAAATGCAGGGTCAGACTACGAGCAGTACTTC,CASSKNAGSDYEQYF,-,TRBV11-2,TRBJ2-7,-
TGTGCCAGCAGCCCCTCGGGGGGGGAAACAGGGCTAGGCTACACCTTC,CASSPSGGETGLGYTF,-,TRBV7-2,TRBJ1-2,-
TGTGCCAGCAGCTTGATGACAGGTGTGGCGAACACTGAAGCTTTCTTT,CASSLMTGVANTEAFF,-,TRBV5-8,TRBJ1-1,-
TGTGCCAGCAGCCTCGGACTAGCGGGGAACCAAGAGACCCAGTACTTC,CASSLGLAGNQETQYF,TRBD2,TRBV9,TRBJ2-5,once
TGTGCCAGCAGTCCGCCCTCGAAACAGGGGGTCAATGAGCAGTTCTTC,CASSPPSKQGVNEQFF,TRBD1,TRBV27,TRBJ2-1,many
TGTGCCAGCAGCGTAGCAGGTAGCGGGGGGTTCCCGAGTACGCAGTATTTT,CASSVAGSGGFPSTQYF,TRBD2,TRBV9,TRBJ2-3,-
TGTGCCAGCAGCTTAAGACCCTCTAGCGTGGGAACAGATACGCAGTATTTT,CASSLRPSSVGTDTQYF,-,TRBV13,TRBJ2-3,-
TGTGCCAGCAGCCCCTGGACAGGCGGGGGGACCACAGATACGCAGTATTTT,CASSPWTGGGTTDTQYF,-,TRBV5-6,TRBJ2-3,-
TGTGCCAGCAGGTTCAAAAGCAATCAGCCCCAGCATTTT,CASRFKSNQPQHF,-,TRBV12-3/TRBV12-4,TRBJ1-5,-
TGTGCCAGTAGTGGACGGGACAGGGGGCGGATACGACCCCAGCATTTT,CASSGRDRGRIRPQHF,TRBD1,TRBV19,TRBJ1-5,-
TGTGCCAGCTCACGGACAGCATTCTCTGGAAACACCATATATTTT,CASSRTAFSGNTIYF,-,TRBV18,TRBJ1-3,few
TGCGCCAGTAGGGACACTTTGAACACTGAAGCTTTCTTT,CASRDTLNTEAFF,-,TRBV5-1,TRBJ1-1,-
TGTGCCAGCAGTGAGACAGGGGGAGGCAATCAGCCCCAGCATTTT,CASSETGGGNQPQHF,TRBD1,TRBV6-1,TRBJ1-5,-
TGTGCCAGCAGTCTCTCCCGGGAGGGCAATGAGCAGTTCTTC,CASSLSREGNEQFF,TRBD2,TRBV2,TRBJ2-1,-
TGTGCCAGCAGTTACCATCCCGCACAGGGGAACACTGAAGCTTTCTTT,CASSYHPAQGNTEAFF,-,TRBV6-5,TRBJ1-1,-
TGTGCCACCAGGGGGGCAGGGCTGGACACTGAAGCTTTCTTT,CATRGAGLDTEAFF,-,TRBV15,TRBJ1-1,-
TGTGCCAGCAGCCCAACCGGGACAGCCCTGGGAACTGAAGCTTTCTTT,CASSPTGTALGTEAFF,TRBD1,TRBV9,TRBJ1-1,-
TGTGCCAGCAGTGAACCCGGACAGGGGCATAGCAATCAGCCCCAGCATTTT,CASSEPGQGHSNQPQHF,TRBD1,TRBV6-1,TRBJ1-5,-
TGCGCCAGCAGCCAAGATTGGGCCTTACCGGGGGGGAGCTATGGCTACACCTTC,CASSQDWALPGGSYGYTF,-,TRBV4-3,TRBJ1-2,-
TGTGCCAGCAGCCACCGGACAGGGGAGGTGACTGAAGCTTTCTTT,CASSHRTGEVTEAFF,TRBD1,TRBV7-7,TRBJ1-1,-
TGCGCCAGCCGTTGGACTAGCTTGATGTCAGATACGCAGTATTTT,CASRWTSLMSDTQYF,TRBD2,TRBV10-2,TRBJ2-3,once
TGTGCCAGCAGCTCGACTAGCGGGGGAAGCACAGATACGCAGTATTTT,CASSSTSGGSTDTQYF,TRBD2,TRBV7-3,TRBJ2-3,-
TGTGCCAGCAGCGTAGCCACGTACAGCTCCTACAATGAGCAGTTCTTC,CASSVATYSSYNEQFF,-,TRBV9,TRBJ2-1,-
TGTGCCAGCACTCCGGAGGTAGGAGGCACAGATACGCAGTATTTT,CASTPEVGGTDTQYF,-,TRBV6-4,TRBJ2-3,many
TGTGCCAGCAGGAGAACAGGGGGAGAGACCCAGTACTTC,CASRRTGGETQYF,TRBD1,TRBV27,TRBJ2-5,-
TGCAGCGCTGAAGGTGCATTCTCTACTAACTATGGCTACACCTTC,CSAEGAFSTNYGYTF,-,TRBV29-1,TRBJ1-2,-
TGTGCCAGTAGCAAGTGGGGCGCGGACTATGGCTACACCTTC,CASSKWGADYGYTF,-,TRBV19,TRBJ1-2,-
TGTGCCAGCAGCTGGACAGGGAATGGCAATCAGCCCCAGCATTTT,CASSWTGNGNQPQHF,TRBD1,TRBV13,TRBJ1-5,-
TGTGCCAGCATACGCGGAGGGGAGACCCAGTACTTC,CASIRGGETQYF,-,TRBV2,TRBJ2-5,-
TGTGCCATCAGTGAGTCTCGCGGCAGGAACACTGAAGCTTTCTTT,CAISESRGRNTEAFF,-,TRBV10-3,TRBJ1-1,-
TGTGCCAGCAGTTCAGGACTAGCGGCCTCCTACGAGCAGTACTTC,CASSSGLAASYEQYF,TRBD2,TRBV7-2,TRBJ2-7,-
TGTGCCAGCAGTGCGGGCAGGGGGAACTACAATGAGCAGTTCTTC,CASSAGRGNYNEQFF,TRBD1,TRBV2,TRBJ2-1,-
TGCGCCAGCAGCTTGGGGCCAGAGGATTCTCGTCGGGGCTACACCTTC,CASSLGPEDSRRGYTF,-,TRBV5-1,TRBJ1-2,-
TGTGCCAGCAGAGGACCGGGGTCAACTGAAGCTTTCTTT,CASRGPGSTEAFF,-,TRBV12-3/TRBV12-4,TRBJ1-1,-
TGCGCCAGCAGCGCCTCCCTTCCGGGACTAGCCCCCTACGAGCAGTACTTC,CASSASLPGLAPYEQYF,TRBD2,TRBV4-3,TRBJ2-7,-
TGTGCCAGCAGTTACTCAATCGAGGCCCAGAACACTGAAGCTTTCTTT,CASSYSIEAQNTEAFF,-,TRBV6-5,TRBJ1-1,-
TGTGCCAGCAGCTCTGGACAGGGGGAGCAGTACTTC,CASSSGQGEQYF,TRBD1,TRBV9,TRBJ2-7,-
TGTGCCAGCAGAACAGGCCTCTCTGGAAACACCATATATTTT,CASRTGLSGNTIYF,-,TRBV5-6,TRBJ1-3,once
TGTGCCAGCAGTGTAAAGCAGGGGTTGGACACTGAAGCTTTCTTT,CASSVKQGLDTEAFF,-,TRBV2,TRBJ1-1,-
TGTGCCAGCAGCCAAAGCCGGACAGGGGGCAAAACATCACCCCTCCACTTT,CASSQSRTGGKTSPLHF,TRBD1,TRBV3-1/TRBV3-2,TRBJ1-6,-
TGTGCCAGCAGCCCCGTGACAGGGGTATTGGATGGCTACACCTTC,CASSPVTGVLDGYTF,TRBD1,TRBV7-6,TRBJ1-2,-